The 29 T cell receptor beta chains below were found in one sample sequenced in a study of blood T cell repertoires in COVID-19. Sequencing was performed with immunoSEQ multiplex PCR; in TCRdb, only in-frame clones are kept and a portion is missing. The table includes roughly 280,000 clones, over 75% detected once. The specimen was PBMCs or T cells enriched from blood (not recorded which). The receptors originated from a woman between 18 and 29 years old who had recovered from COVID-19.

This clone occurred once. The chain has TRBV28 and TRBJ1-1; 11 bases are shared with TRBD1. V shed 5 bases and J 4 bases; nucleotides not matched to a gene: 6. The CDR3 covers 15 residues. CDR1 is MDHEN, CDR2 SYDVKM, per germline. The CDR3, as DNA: TGTGCCAGCAGTGCAATCGGGACAGGGGGCACTGAAGCTTTCTTT. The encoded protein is CASSAIGTGGTEAFF. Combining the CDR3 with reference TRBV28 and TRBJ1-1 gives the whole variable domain DVKVTQSSRYLVKRTGEKVFLECVQDMDHENMFWYRQDPGLGLRLIYFSYDVKMKEKGDIPEGYSVSREKKERFSLILESASTNQTSMYLCASSAIGTGGTEAFFGQGTRLTVV.

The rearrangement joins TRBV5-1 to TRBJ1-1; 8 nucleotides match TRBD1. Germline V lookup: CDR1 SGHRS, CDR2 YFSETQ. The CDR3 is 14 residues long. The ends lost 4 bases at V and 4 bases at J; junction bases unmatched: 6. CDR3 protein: CASSRGQGGTEAFF. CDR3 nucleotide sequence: TGCGCCAGCAGCAGAGGACAGGGAGGCACTGAAGCTTTCTTT.

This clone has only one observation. CDR3 in amino acids: CASSLVPSGGARAQYF. The CDR3 DNA follows: TGTGCCAGCAGCTTAGTACCTAGCGGGGGAGCAAGGGCCCAGTACTTC. The chain links TRBV7-2 to TRBJ2-5, with 10 bases that match TRBD2. Germline CDR1 and CDR2: SGHTA and FQGNSA. The CDR3 has 16 amino acids. V was clipped by 1 base and J by 9 bases; unmatched bases: 11.

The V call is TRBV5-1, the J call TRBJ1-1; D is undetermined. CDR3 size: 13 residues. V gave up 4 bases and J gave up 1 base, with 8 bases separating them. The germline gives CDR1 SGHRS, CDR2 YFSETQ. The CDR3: CASSARENTEAFF. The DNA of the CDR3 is TGCGCCAGCAGCGCTCGGGAGAACACTGAAGCTTTCTTT.

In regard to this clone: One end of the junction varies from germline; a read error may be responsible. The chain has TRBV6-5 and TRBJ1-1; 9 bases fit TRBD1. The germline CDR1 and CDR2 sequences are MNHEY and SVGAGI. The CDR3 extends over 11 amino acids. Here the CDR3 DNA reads TGTGCCAGCAGCCGGGACAGGGCAGTAGCTTTT. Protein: CASSRDRAVAF.

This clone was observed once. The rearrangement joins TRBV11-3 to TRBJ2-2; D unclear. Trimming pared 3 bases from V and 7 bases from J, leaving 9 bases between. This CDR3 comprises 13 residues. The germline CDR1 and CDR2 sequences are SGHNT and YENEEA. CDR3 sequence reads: CASSLKPGGELFF. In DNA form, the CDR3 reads TGTGCCAGCAGCTTGAAGCCAGGCGGGGAGCTGTTTTTT.

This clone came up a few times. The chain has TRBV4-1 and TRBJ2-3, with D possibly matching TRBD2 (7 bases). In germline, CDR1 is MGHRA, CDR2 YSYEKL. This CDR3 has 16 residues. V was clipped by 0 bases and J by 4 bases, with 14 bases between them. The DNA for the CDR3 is TGCGCCAGCAGCCAAGACTGGAGGGGGGGCTCAGATACGCAGTATTTT. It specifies CASSQDWRGGSDTQYF.

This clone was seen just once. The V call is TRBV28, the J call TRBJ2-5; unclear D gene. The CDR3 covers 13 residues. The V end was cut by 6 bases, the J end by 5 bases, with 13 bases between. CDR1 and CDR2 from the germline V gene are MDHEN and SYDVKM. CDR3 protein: CASRDTARETQYF. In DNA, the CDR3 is TGTGCCAGCAGAGATACCGCCCGGGAGACCCAGTACTTC.

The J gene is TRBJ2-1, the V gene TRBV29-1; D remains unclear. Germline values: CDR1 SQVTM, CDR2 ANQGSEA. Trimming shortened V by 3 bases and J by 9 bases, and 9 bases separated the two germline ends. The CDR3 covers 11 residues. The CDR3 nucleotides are TGCAGCGTTGATCGGTCCGCTGAGCAGTTCTTC. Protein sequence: CSVDRSAEQFF.

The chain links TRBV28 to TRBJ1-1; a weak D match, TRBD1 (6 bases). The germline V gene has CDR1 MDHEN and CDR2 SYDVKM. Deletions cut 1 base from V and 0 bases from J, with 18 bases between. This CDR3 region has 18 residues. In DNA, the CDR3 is TGTGCCAGCAGTTTATCCCGAATACAGGGCGCGCTGAACACTGAAGCTTTCTTT. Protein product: CASSLSRIQGALNTEAFF.

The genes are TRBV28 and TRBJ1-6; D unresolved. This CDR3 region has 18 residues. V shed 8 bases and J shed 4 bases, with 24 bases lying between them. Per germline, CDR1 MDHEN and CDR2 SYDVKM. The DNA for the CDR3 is TGTGCCAGCCAAAGTCGAGCCCTCCGTACAGTTTATAATTCACCCCTCCACTTT. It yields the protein CASQSRALRTVYNSPLHF.

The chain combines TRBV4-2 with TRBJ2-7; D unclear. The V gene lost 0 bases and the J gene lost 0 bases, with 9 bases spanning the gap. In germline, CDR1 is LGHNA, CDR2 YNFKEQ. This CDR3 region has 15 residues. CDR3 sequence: CASSQDSRSSYEQYF. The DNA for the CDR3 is TGTGCCAGCAGCCAAGATTCCCGGAGCTCCTACGAGCAGTACTTC.

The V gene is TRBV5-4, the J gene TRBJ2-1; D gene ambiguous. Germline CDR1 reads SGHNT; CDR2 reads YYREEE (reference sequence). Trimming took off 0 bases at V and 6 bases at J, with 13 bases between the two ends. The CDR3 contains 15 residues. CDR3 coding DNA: TGTGCCAGCAGCTTGGTAGTGGTCCCAGGCAATGAGCAGTTCTTC. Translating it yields CASSLVVVPGNEQFF.

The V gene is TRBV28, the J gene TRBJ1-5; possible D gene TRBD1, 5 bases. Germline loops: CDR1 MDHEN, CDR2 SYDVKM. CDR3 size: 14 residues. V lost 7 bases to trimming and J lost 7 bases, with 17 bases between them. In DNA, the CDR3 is TGTGCCAGCAAACGGGGGGGAGAAAGCCAGCCCCAGCATTTT. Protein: CASKRGGESQPQHF. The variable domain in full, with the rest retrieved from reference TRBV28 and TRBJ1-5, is DVKVTQSSRYLVKRTGEKVFLECVQDMDHENMFWYRQDPGLGLRLIYFSYDVKMKEKGDIPEGYSVSREKKERFSLILESASTNQTSMYLCASKRGGESQPQHFGDGTRLSIL.

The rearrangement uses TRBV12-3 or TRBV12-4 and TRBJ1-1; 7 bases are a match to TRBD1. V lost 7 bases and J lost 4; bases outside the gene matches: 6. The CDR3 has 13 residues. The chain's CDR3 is CASTTGVGTEAFF. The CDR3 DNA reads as TGTGCCAGCACCACAGGGGTGGGCACTGAAGCTTTCTTT.

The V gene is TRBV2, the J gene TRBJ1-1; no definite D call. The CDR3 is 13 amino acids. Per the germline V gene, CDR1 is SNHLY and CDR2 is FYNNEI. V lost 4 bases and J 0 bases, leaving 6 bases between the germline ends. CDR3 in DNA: TGTGCCAGCAGTGTCCAGTTGAACACTGAAGCTTTCTTT. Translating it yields CASSVQLNTEAFF.

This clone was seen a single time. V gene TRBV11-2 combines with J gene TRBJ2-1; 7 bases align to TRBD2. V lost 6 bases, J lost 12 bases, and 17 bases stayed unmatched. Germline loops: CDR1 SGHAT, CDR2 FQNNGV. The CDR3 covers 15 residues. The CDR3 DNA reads TGTGCCAGCAGTCGCTTGCGAGGCGCGGGGGACGGGCAGTTCTTC. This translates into CASSRLRGAGDGQFF.

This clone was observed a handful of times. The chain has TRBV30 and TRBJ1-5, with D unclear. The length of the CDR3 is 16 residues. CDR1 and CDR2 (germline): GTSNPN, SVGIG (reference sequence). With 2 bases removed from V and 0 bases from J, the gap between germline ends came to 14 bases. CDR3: CAWSWAWRNSNQPQHF. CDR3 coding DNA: TGTGCCTGGAGTTGGGCTTGGAGGAATAGCAATCAGCCCCAGCATTTT.

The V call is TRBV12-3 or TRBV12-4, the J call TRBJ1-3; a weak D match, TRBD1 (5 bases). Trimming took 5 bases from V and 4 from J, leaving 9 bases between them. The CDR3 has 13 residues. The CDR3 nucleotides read TGTGCCAGCAGTAGCCAGGGCGGAAACACCATATATTTT. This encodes CASSSQGGNTIYF.

Written as DNA, the CDR3 is TGTGCCAGCAGCCAAGTCAGGGGGCGGAGGGAGCAGTACTTC. Its protein product is CASSQVRGRREQYF. The chain has TRBV14 and TRBJ2-7, with 8 bases that match TRBD1. Germline V gene data show CDR1 as SGHDN and CDR2 as FVKESK. After removal of 1 base from V and 7 bases from J, the junction contained 6 bases not matched to a gene. The CDR3 runs to 14 residues.

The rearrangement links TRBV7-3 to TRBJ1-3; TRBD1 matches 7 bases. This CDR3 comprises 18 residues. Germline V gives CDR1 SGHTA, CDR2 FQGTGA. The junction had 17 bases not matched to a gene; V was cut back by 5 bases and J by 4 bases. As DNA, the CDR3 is TGTGCCAGCAGCCCCCTCAGACAGGGAGGTCTAGGCGGAAACACCATATATTTT. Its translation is CASSPLRQGGLGGNTIYF.

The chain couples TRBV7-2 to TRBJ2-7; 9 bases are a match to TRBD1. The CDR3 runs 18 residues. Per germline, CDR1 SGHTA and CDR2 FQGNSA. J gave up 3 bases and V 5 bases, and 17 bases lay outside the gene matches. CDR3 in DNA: TGTGCCAGCAGCCAAAAGGGTACGGGACAGGGTTCGATCTACGAGCAGTACTTC. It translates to CASSQKGTGQGSIYEQYF. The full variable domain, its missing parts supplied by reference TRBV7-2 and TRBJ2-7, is GAGVSQSPSNKVTEKGKDVELRCDPISGHTALYWYRQSLGQGLEFLIYFQGNSAPDKSGLPSDRFSAERTGGSVSTLTIQRTQQEDSAVYLCASSQKGTGQGSIYEQYFGPGTRLTVT.

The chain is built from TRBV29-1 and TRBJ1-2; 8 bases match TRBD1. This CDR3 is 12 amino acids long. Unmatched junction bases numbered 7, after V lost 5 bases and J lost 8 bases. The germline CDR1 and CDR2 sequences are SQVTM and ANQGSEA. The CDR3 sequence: CSVPAGGKGYTF. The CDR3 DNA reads TGCAGCGTTCCGGCAGGGGGCAAGGGCTACACCTTC.

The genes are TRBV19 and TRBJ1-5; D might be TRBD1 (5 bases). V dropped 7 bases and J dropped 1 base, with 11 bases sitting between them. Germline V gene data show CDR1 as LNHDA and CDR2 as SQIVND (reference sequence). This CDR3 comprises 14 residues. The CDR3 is CASNPGWSNQPQHF. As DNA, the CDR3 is TGTGCCAGTAACCCAGGGTGGAGCAATCAGCCCCAGCATTTT.

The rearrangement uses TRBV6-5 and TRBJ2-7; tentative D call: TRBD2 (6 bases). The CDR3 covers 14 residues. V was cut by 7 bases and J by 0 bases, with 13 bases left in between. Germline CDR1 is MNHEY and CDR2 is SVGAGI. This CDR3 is CASIYGGDSYEQYF. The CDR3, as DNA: TGTGCCAGCATATACGGCGGGGACTCCTACGAGCAGTACTTC.

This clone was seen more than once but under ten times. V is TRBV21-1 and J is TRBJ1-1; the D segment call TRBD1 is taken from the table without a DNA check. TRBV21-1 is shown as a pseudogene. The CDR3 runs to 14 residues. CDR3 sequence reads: CASRPGQKNTEAFF. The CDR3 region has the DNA TGTGCCAGCCGCCCGGGACAGAAAAACACTGAAGCTTTCTTT.

The CDR3 sequence is CASSEYQRVTEAFF. The CDR3 region has the DNA TGTGCCAGCAGTGAATACCAGCGGGTTACTGAAGCTTTCTTT. The chain joins TRBV6-1 to TRBJ1-1; D gene uncertain. The germline V gene has CDR1 MNHNS and CDR2 SASEGT. V was trimmed by 2 bases and J by 5 bases, leaving 12 bases between them. The CDR3 covers 14 residues.

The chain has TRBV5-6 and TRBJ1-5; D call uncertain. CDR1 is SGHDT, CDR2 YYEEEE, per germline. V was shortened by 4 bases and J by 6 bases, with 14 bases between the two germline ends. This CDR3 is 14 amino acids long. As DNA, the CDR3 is TGTGCCAGCAGCCACTGGACTATAGGTCAGCCCCAGCATTTT. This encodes CASSHWTIGQPQHF. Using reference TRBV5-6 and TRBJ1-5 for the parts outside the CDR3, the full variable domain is DAGVTQSPTHLIKTRGQQVTLRCSPKSGHDTVSWYQQALGQGPQFIFQYYEEEERQRGNFPDRFSGHQFPNYSSELNVNALLLGDSALYLCASSHWTIGQPQHFGDGTRLSIL.

CDR3 sequence (DNA): TGTGCCAGCTCAGCTGAACGCGTAAACATTCAGTACTTC. Amino acid sequence: CASSAERVNIQYF. The rearrangement uses TRBV18 and TRBJ2-4; no firm D call. V was cut by 5 bases and J by 6 bases, with 11 bases left in between. CDR3 size: 13 residues. Germline CDR1 reads KGHSH; CDR2 reads LQKENI.